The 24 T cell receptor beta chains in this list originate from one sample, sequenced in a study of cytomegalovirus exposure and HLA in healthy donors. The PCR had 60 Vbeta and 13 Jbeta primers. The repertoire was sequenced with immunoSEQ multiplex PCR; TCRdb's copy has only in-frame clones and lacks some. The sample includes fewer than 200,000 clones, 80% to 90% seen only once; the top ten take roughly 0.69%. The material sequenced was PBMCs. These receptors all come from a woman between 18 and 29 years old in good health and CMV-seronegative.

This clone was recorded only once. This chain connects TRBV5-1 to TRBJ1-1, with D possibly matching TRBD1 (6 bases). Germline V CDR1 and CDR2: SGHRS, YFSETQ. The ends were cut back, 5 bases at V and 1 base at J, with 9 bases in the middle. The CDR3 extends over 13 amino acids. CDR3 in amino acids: CASRGQANTEAFF. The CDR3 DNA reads TGCGCCAGCAGGGGACAAGCGAACACTGAAGCTTTCTTT.

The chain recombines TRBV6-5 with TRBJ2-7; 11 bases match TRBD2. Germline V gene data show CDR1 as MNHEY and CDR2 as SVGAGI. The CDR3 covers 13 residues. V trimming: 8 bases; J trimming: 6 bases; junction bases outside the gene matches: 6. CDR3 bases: TGTGCCAGCGGTACTAGCGGGAGACCCGAGCAGTACTTC. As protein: CASGTSGRPEQYF.

The CDR3 DNA sequence: TGTGCCAGCAGCTTAGTAAGGTTGGCGGGATTGGCAGATACGCAGTATTTT. Amino acids: CASSLVRLAGLADTQYF. The chain recombines TRBV28 with TRBJ2-3; D might be TRBD2 (6 bases). This CDR3 contains 17 residues. Looked up from germline, CDR1 is MDHEN and CDR2 is SYDVKM. V lost 6 bases and J 4 bases, leaving 23 bases between the germline ends.

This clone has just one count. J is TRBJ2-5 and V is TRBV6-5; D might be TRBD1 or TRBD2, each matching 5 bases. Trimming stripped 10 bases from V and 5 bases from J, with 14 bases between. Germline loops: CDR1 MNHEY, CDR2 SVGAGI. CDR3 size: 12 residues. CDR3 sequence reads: CATRENTETQYF. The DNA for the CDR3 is TGTGCCACCAGGGAGAATACGGAGACCCAGTACTTC.

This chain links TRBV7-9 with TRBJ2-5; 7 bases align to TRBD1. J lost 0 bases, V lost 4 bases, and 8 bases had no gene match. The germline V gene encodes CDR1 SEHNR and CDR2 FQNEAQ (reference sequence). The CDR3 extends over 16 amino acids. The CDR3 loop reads CASSSLTQGNQETQYF. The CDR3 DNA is TGTGCCAGCAGCTCTCTCACACAGGGGAACCAAGAGACCCAGTACTTC.

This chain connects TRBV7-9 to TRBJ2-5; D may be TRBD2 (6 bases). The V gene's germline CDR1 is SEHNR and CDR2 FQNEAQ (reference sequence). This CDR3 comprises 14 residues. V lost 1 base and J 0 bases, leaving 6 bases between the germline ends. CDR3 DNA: TGTGCCAGCAGCTTAGTAGCGGACCAAGAGACCCAGTACTTC. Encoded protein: CASSLVADQETQYF. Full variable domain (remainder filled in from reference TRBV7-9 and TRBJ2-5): DTGVSQNPRHKITKRGQNVTFRCDPISEHNRLYWYRQTLGQGPEFLTYFQNEAQLEKSRLLSDRFSAERPKGSFSTLEIQRTEQGDSAMYLCASSLVADQETQYFGPGTRLLVL.

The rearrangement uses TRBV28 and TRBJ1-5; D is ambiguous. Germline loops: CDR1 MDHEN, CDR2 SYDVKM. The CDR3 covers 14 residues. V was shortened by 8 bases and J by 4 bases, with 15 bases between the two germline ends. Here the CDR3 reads CASHMGGINQPQHF. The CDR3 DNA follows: TGTGCCAGCCATATGGGAGGGATTAATCAGCCCCAGCATTTT.

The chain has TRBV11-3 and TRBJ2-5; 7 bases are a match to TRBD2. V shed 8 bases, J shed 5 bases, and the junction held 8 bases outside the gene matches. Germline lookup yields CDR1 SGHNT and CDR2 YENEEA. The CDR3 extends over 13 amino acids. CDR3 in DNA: TGTGCCAGCGGGGACTACTCGGGGGAGACCCAGTACTTC. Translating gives CASGDYSGETQYF. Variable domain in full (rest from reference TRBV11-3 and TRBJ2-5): EAGVVQSPRYKIIEKKQPVAFWCNPISGHNTLYWYLQNLGQGPELLIRYENEEAVDDSQLPKDRFSAERLKGVDSTLKIQPAELGDSAVYLCASGDYSGETQYFGPGTRLLVL.

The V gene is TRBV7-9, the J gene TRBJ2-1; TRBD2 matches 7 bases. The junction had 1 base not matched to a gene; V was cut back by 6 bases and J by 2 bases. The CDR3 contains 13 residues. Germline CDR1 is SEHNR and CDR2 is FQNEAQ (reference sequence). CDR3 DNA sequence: TGTGCCAGCAGGAGCGGGACCTACAATGAGCAGTTCTTC. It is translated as CASRSGTYNEQFF.

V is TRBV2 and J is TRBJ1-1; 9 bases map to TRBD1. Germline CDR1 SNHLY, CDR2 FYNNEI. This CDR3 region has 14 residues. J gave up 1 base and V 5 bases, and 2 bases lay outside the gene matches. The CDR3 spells CASSLQGANTEAFF. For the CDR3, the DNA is TGTGCCAGCAGTTTACAGGGGGCGAACACTGAAGCTTTCTTT.

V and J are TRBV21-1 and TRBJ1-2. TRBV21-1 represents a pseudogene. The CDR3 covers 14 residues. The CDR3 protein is CASSKGVSHYGYTF. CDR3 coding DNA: TGTGCCAGCAGCAAAGGAGTATCCCACTATGGCTACACCTTC.

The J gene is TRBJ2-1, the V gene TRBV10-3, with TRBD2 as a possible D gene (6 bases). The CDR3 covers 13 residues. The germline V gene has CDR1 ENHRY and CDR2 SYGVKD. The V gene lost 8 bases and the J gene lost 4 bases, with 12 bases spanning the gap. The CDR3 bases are TGTGCCATCGACGCGGGAAGGTACAATGAGCAGTTCTTC. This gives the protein CAIDAGRYNEQFF.

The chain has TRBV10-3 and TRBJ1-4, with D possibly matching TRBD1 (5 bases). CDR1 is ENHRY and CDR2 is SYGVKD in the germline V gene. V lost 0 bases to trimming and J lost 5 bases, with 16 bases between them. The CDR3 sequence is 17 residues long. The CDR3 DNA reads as TGTGCCATCAGTGAGTCACCAGGGTTTAGGGGAAATGAAAAACTGTTTTTT. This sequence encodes CAISESPGFRGNEKLFF.

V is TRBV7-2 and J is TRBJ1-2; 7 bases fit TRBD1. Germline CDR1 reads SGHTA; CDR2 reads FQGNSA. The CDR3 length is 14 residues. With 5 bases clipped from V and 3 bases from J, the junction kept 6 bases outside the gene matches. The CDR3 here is CASSPETGHYGYTF. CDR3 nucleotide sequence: TGTGCCAGCAGCCCAGAGACAGGGCACTATGGCTACACCTTC.

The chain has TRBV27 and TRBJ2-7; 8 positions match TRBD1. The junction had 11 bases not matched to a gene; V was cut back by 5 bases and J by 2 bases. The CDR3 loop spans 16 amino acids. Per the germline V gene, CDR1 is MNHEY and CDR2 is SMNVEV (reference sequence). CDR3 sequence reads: CASSPQGATPTYEQYF. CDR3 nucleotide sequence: TGTGCCAGCAGTCCCCAGGGGGCGACCCCCACCTACGAGCAGTACTTC.

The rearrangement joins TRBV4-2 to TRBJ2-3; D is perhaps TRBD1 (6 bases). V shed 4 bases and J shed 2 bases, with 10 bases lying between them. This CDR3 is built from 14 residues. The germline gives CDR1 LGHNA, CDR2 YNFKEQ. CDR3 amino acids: CASSPGTLTDTQYF. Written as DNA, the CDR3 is TGTGCCAGCAGCCCCGGGACACTCACAGATACGCAGTATTTT.

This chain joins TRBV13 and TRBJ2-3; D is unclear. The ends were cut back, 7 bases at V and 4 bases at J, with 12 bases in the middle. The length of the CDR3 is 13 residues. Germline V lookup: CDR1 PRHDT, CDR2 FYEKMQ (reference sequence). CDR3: CASKEEIADTQYF. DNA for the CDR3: TGTGCCAGCAAAGAGGAAATTGCAGATACGCAGTATTTT.

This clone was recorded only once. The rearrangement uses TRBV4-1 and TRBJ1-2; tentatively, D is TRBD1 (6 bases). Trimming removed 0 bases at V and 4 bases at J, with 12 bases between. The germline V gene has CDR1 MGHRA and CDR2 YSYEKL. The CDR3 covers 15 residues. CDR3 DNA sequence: TGCGCCAGCAGCCAAGAACGCCAGGGGATCTATGGCTACACCTTC. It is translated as CASSQERQGIYGYTF.

Here the CDR3 DNA reads TGCGCCAGCGTCAACGGCCCGAGGACACTCAGCTCCTACGAGCAGTACTTC. Its translation is CASVNGPRTLSSYEQYF. This rearrangement joins TRBV23-1 to TRBJ2-7, with D possibly matching TRBD1 (5 bases). TRBV23-1 falls under the ORF class, with uncertain function. V lost 8 bases, J lost 0 bases, and 23 bases lay in between. The CDR3 extends over 17 amino acids.

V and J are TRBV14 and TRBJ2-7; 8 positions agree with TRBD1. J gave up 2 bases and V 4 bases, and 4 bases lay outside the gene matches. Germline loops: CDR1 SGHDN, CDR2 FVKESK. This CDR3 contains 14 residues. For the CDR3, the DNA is TGTGCCAGCAGCCGGACAGGGCGAACCTACGAGCAGTACTTC. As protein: CASSRTGRTYEQYF. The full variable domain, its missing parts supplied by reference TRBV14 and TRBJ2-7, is EAGVTQFPSHSVIEKGQTVTLRCDPISGHDNLYWYRRVMGKEIKFLLHFVKESKQDESGMPNNRFLAERTGGTYSTLKVQPAELEDSGVYFCASSRTGRTYEQYFGPGTRLTVT.

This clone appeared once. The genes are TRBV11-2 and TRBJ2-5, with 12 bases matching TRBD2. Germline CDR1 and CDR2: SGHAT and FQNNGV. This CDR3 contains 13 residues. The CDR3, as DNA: TGTGCAGGGGGACTAGCGGGTGAAGAGACCCAGTACTTC. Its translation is CAGGLAGEETQYF.

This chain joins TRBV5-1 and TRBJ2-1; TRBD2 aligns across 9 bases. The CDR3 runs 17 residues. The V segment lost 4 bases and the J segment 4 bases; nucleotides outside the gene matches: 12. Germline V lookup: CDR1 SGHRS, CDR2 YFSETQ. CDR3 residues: CASSPRAGGTIYNEQFF. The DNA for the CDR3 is TGCGCCAGCAGCCCTAGGGCGGGGGGGACAATATACAATGAGCAGTTCTTC.

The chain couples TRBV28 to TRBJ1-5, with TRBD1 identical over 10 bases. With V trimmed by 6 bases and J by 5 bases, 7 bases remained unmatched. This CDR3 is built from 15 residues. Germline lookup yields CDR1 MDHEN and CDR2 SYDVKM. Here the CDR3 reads CASRWGQGHYQPQHF. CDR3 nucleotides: TGTGCCAGCAGGTGGGGACAGGGGCATTATCAGCCCCAGCATTTT.

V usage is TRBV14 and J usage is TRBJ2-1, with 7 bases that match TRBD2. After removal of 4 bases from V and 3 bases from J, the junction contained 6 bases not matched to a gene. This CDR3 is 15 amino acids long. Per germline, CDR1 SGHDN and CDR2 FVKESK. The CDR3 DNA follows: TGTGCCAGCAGCCCCCTAAGCGGGAACTACAATGAGCAGTTCTTC. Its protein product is CASSPLSGNYNEQFF.